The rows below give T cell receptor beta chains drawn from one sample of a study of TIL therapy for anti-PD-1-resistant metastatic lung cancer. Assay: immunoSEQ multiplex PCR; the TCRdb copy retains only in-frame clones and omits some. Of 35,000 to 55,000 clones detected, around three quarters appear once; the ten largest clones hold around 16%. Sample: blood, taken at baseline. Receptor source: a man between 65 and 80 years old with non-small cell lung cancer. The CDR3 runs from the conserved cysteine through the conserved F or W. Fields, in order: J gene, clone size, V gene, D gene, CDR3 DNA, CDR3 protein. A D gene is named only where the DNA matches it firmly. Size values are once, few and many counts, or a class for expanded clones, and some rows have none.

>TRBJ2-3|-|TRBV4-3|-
TGCGCCAGCAGCCAAGCCCAGGGATACACAGATACGCAGTATTTT
CASSQAQGYTDTQYF
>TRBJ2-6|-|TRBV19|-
TGTGCCAGTAAAAACCGGGGCCAGACCACTGGGGCCAACGTCCTGACTTTC
CASKNRGQTTGANVLTF
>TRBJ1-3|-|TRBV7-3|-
TGTGCCAGCAGCTTAACAGCCTCTGGAAACACCATATATTTT
CASSLTASGNTIYF
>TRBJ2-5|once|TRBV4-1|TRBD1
TGCGCCAGCAGTCGACAGGGTATAGGGGAGACCCAGTACTTC
CASSRQGIGETQYF
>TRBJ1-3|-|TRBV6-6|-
TGTGCCAGCAGTTTCACCCAGGGTAGGGGAAACACCATATATTTT
CASSFTQGRGNTIYF
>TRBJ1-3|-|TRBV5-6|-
TGTGCCAGCAGCTTGGTGGCAGCTTCTGGAAACACCATATATTTT
CASSLVAASGNTIYF
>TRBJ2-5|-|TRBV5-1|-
TGCGCCAGCAGCTTGACGACTACCCAAGAGACCCAGTACTTC
CASSLTTTQETQYF
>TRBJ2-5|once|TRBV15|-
TGTGCCACCACTCCGGGGACAGAGACCCAGTACTTC
CATTPGTETQYF
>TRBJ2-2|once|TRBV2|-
TGTGCCAGCAGTGAACAGGCGGGCAGGGTGGCCGGGGAGCTGTTTTTT
CASSEQAGRVAGELFF
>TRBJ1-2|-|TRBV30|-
TGTGCCTGGAGTGCCGGGGTAGATTACACCTTC
CAWSAGVDYTF
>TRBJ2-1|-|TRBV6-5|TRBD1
TGTGCCAGCAGTTACGGGGCAGGGGGCGGTGAGCAGTTCTTC
CASSYGAGGGEQFF
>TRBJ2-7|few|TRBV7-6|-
TGTGCCAGCAGCCTTTCAGGGGACGAGCAGTACTTC
CASSLSGDEQYF
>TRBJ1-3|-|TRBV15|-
TGTGCCACTTCCCAGGGATCTGGAAACACCATATATTTT
CATSQGSGNTIYF
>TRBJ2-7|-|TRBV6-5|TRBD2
TGTGCCAGCAGTTACTTGGACCCGGGGAGGGGCTACGAGCAGTACTTC
CASSYLDPGRGYEQYF
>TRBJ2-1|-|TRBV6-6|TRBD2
TGTGCCAGCAGTAGGACTAGCGGGAAAGTCAATGAGCAGTTCTTC
CASSRTSGKVNEQFF
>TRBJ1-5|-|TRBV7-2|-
TGTGCCAGCAGTTTCCGGGGAGGGAATCAGCCCCAGCATTTT
CASSFRGGNQPQHF
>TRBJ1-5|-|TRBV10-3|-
TGTGCCATCAGTGAATACGAAGATCAGCCCCAGCATTTT
CAISEYEDQPQHF
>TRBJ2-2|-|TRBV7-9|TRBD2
TGTGCCAGCAGCCGCGGGGGAGGTTCTTCCGGGGAGCTGTTTTTT
CASSRGGGSSGELFF
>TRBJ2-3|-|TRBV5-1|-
TGCGCCAGCAGCTTGGCCCGGGGGGCAGGGGATACGCAGTATTTT
CASSLARGAGDTQYF
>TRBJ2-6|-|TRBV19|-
TGTGCCAGTAGAGGGGTAGCGGCCGGGGCCAACGTCCTGACTTTC
CASRGVAAGANVLTF
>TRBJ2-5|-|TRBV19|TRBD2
TGTGCCAGTAGTATATCACCTGGGGGGGGAGAGACCCAGTACTTC
CASSISPGGGETQYF
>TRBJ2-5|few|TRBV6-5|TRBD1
TGTGCCAGCAGTTACCCGTACGGGACAGAACAAGAGACCCAGTACTTC
CASSYPYGTEQETQYF
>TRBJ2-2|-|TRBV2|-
TGTGCCAGCAGTGAAACCACGAACACCGGGGAGCTGTTTTTT
CASSETTNTGELFF
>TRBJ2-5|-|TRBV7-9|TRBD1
TGTGCCAGCAGCTCCGGACAGGGGCAGCAAGAGACCCAGTACTTC
CASSSGQGQQETQYF
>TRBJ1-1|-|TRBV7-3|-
TGTGCCAGCAGCTCGGGACGGAACACTGAAGCTTTCTTT
CASSSGRNTEAFF
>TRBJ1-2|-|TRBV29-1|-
TGCAGCGTTGAAGATGATTCGGGGGACTATGGCTACACCTTC
CSVEDDSGDYGYTF
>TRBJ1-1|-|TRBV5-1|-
TGCGCCAGTACGACCCCGGGCGGGAACACTGAAGCTTTCTTT
CASTTPGGNTEAFF
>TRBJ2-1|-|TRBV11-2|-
TGTGCCAGCAGCTTGGGAGGGGGAAATTACAATGAGCAGTTCTTC
CASSLGGGNYNEQFF
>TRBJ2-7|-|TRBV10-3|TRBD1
TGTGCCATCAGCGCGGACAGGGGCCCCTACGAGCAGTACTTC
CAISADRGPYEQYF
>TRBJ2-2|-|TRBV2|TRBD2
TGTGCCAGCAGCGTGGGACTAGCGGGAGGGGAGCTGTTTTTT
CASSVGLAGGELFF
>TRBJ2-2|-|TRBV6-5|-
TGTGCCAGCAGTGGACTTACCGGGGAGCTGTTTTTT
CASSGLTGELFF
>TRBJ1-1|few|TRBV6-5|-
TGTGCCAGCAGTTACGATGGGCAAAACACTGAAGCTTTCTTT
CASSYDGQNTEAFF
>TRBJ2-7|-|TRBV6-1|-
TGTGCCAGCAATACGGCCTCCTACGAGCAGTACTTC
CASNTASYEQYF
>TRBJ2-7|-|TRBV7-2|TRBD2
TGTGCCAGCAGTTCCACTAGCGGGAACGAGCAGTACTTC
CASSSTSGNEQYF
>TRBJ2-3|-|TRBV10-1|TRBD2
TGCGCCAGCAGTGGCCCCCCTAGCGGCGATACGCAGTATTTT
CASSGPPSGDTQYF
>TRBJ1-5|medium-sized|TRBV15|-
TGTGCCACCAGCACCCCACAGGGTCAAATAGAGTACAATCAGCCCCAGCATTTT
CATSTPQGQIEYNQPQHF